What follows are 27 T cell receptor beta chains derived from one specimen sequenced in a study of blood T cells in healthy people across ages. With a J-beta primer mix and a sample-barcoded 5' primer, a second PCR ran about 7 to 11 cycles. From the 5' RACE reads, TCRdb called clonotypes with MiXCR, one entry per CDR3 protein. The sample consists of 750,000 to 950,000 distinct CDR3 sequences, 53% of them appearing once. The source material was blood. Every receptor here comes from a man aged 80 or over in good health.

Here the CDR3 reads CSVPGTGGFEQFF. CDR3 nucleotides: TGCAGCGTTCCAGGGACAGGGGGCTTTGAGCAGTTCTTC. This chain joins TRBV29-1 and TRBJ2-1; 12 nucleotides align to TRBD1. Per germline, CDR1 SQVTM and CDR2 ANQGSEA. The V gene end was trimmed by 5 bases and the J gene end by 9 bases; junction bases not matched to a gene: 5. The CDR3 totals 13 residues.

This clonotype has a handful of counts. The V call is TRBV11-2, the J call TRBJ2-1, with D maybe TRBD1 (6 bases). The CDR3 runs to 16 residues. CDR1 and CDR2 from the germline V gene are SGHAT and FQNNGV. V was pared by 4 bases and J by 6 bases, with 19 bases between. The CDR3 region has the DNA TGTGCCAGCAGCTCTTATCCCAGGGGCGCGAGCAATGAGCAGTTCTTC. Protein product: CASSSYPRGASNEQFF.

The table lists this clonotype with many counts. The rearrangement uses TRBV12-5 and TRBJ2-7; D is uncertain. Looked up from germline, CDR1 is LGHNT and CDR2 is FRNRAP. Trimming took 5 bases from V and 4 from J, leaving 3 bases between them. This CDR3 is 10 amino acids long. CDR3 in amino acids: CASGGYEQYF. The CDR3 nucleotides are TGTGCTAGTGGTGGGTACGAGCAGTACTTC.

Remarks on this clonotype: The junction shows a germline mismatch at one end, possibly a read error. The V and J genes are TRBV6-5 and TRBJ1-6, with 7 bases lining up with TRBD1. Germline CDR1 reads MNHEY; CDR2 reads SVGAGI. CDR3 size: 15 residues. The CDR3 reads CAGSDRATYNSPLHF. The CDR3 nucleotides read TGTGCCGGCAGTGACAGGGCGACCTATAATTCACCCCTCCACTTT.

For the CDR3, the DNA is TGTGCCAGCAGGTACAGGGGGCTCCCCCAGCCCCAGCATTTT. Protein: CASRYRGLPQPQHF. This chain links TRBV28 with TRBJ1-5, with TRBD1 matching over 9 bases. In germline, CDR1 is MDHEN, CDR2 SYDVKM. With V trimmed by 6 bases and J by 7 bases, 7 bases remained unmatched. This CDR3 spans 14 amino acids.

This chain links TRBV27 with TRBJ1-2, with 8 bases aligning to TRBD1. With V trimmed by 5 bases and J by 8 bases, 13 bases remained unmatched. This CDR3 region has 15 residues. Germline values: CDR1 MNHEY, CDR2 SMNVEV (reference sequence). As DNA, the CDR3 is TGTGCCAGCAGTCCACGACAGGGGTTATCGGGGGGCTACACCTTC. Its protein is CASSPRQGLSGGYTF.

The V gene is TRBV7-9, the J gene TRBJ2-1, with 9 bases matching TRBD1. This CDR3 has 16 residues. J lost 5 bases, V lost 8 bases, and 13 bases had no gene match. CDR1 is SEHNR, CDR2 FQNEAQ, per germline (reference sequence). CDR3 region: CASGAGTGQGNNEQFF. In nucleotides, the CDR3 is TGTGCCAGCGGCGCGGGGACAGGGCAAGGTAACAATGAGCAGTTCTTC. Looking up the rest from reference TRBV7-9 and TRBJ2-1 gives the full variable domain: DTGVSQNPRHKITKRGQNVTFRCDPISEHNRLYWYRQTLGQGPEFLTYFQNEAQLEKSRLLSDRFSAERPKGSFSTLEIQRTEQGDSAMYLCASGAGTGQGNNEQFFGPGTRLTVL.

At least ten counts were recorded for this clonotype. This chain joins TRBV12-3 or TRBV12-4 and TRBJ2-7; 14 bases agree with TRBD2. The CDR3 has 15 residues. V lost 5 bases and J lost 3; bases outside the gene matches: 3. The CDR3 region has the DNA TGTGCCAGCAGTCCGGGACTAGCGGGAGTCTACGAGCAGTACTTC. Translated: CASSPGLAGVYEQYF.

This chain connects TRBV29-1 to TRBJ1-2; 7 nucleotides line up with TRBD1. Germline CDR1 and CDR2: SQVTM and ANQGSEA. V shed 4 bases, J shed 5 bases, and the junction held 4 bases outside the gene matches. There are 12 residues in the CDR3. The CDR3 is CSVGTGFYGYTF. The CDR3 DNA sequence: TGCAGCGTTGGGACAGGCTTTTATGGCTACACCTTC.

The chain joins TRBV5-1 to TRBJ2-1, with unresolved D. The CDR3 has 15 amino acids. V lost 5 bases and J lost 7, with 19 bases in between. From germline, CDR1 is SGHRS and CDR2 YFSETQ. CDR3 protein: CASSDPATPANEQFF. CDR3 nucleotides: TGCGCCAGCAGTGACCCGGCAACCCCGGCGAATGAGCAGTTCTTC.

In DNA, the CDR3 is TGTGCCAGCTCACCGATAGCGGGAGTGGGCAATGAGCAGTTCTTC. Translated, it gives CASSPIAGVGNEQFF. The chain joins TRBV18 to TRBJ2-1, with TRBD2 matching over 9 bases. V lost 3 bases and J lost 6; bases outside the gene matches: 6. CDR1 and CDR2 from the germline V gene are KGHSH and LQKENI. This CDR3 has 15 amino acids.

A few counts support this clonotype. The chain is built from TRBV6-5 and TRBJ2-3; 8 bases match TRBD1. Germline-derived CDR1 and CDR2 are MNHEY and SVGAGI. The CDR3 runs 15 residues. J lost 14 bases, V lost 5 bases, and 18 bases had no gene match. The CDR3 region has the DNA TGTGCCAGCAGTCCAGGACAGGGTGGCGCCAGATACGCGTATTTT. Its protein is CASSPGQGGARYAYF.

The V gene is TRBV5-1, the J gene TRBJ2-1, with 7 nucleotides matching TRBD2. Germline trimming cut 6 bases from V and 3 bases from J; bases unmatched to any gene: 12. Per the germline V gene, CDR1 is SGHRS and CDR2 is YFSETQ. CDR3 size: 16 residues. The CDR3 loop reads CASNGGAGSSYNEQFF. The CDR3, as DNA: TGCGCCAGCAACGGGGGAGCGGGATCTAGCTACAATGAGCAGTTCTTC.

This clonotype has just a few counts. The genes are TRBV11-3 and TRBJ2-3, with D uncertain. V dropped 0 bases and J dropped 1 base, with 5 bases sitting between them. The CDR3 covers 14 residues. Germline V gives CDR1 SGHNT, CDR2 YENEEA. The CDR3 reads CASSLDQGTDTQYF. The CDR3, as DNA: TGTGCCAGCAGCTTAGACCAGGGCACAGATACGCAGTATTTT.

The rearrangement joins TRBV4-2 to TRBJ1-1, with D perhaps TRBD1 (5 bases). Trimming took 3 bases from V and 1 from J, leaving 15 bases between them. Germline V lookup: CDR1 LGHNA, CDR2 YNFKEQ. The CDR3 runs to 16 residues. CDR3 region: CASSQANPGKNTEAFF. CDR3 sequence (DNA): TGTGCCAGCAGCCAGGCAAACCCAGGGAAGAACACTGAAGCTTTCTTT.

This clonotype was recorded at least ten times. The rearrangement joins TRBV3-1 to TRBJ2-3; 9 bases map to TRBD1. The J segment lost 3 bases and the V segment lost 1 base, leaving 2 bases of the junction unmatched. The CDR3 is made up of 15 amino acids. Germline-derived CDR1 and CDR2 are LGHDT and YNNKEL (reference sequence). CDR3 sequence reads: CASSQVGTGTDTQYF. CDR3 sequence (DNA): TGTGCCAGCAGCCAAGTCGGGACAGGGACAGATACGCAGTATTTT.

As DNA, the CDR3 is TGTGCCATCAGACAGGAGGCCTACTCCTACAATGAGCAGTTCTTC. Its protein product is CAIRQEAYSYNEQFF. V usage is TRBV10-3 and J usage is TRBJ2-1; D tentatively reads TRBD1 or TRBD2 (5 bases each). Germline CDR1 is ENHRY and CDR2 is SYGVKD. Trimming removed 6 bases from V and 0 bases from J, with 12 bases in between. The CDR3 loop spans 15 amino acids.

The J gene is TRBJ2-7, the V gene TRBV18; 9 bases are shared with TRBD2. The V segment lost 0 bases and the J segment 7 bases; nucleotides outside the gene matches: 7. This CDR3 contains 15 residues. Germline V gene lookup returns CDR1 KGHSH and CDR2 LQKENI. DNA for the CDR3: TGTGCCAGCTCACCACCGGCGGGAGGGCCTGGTGAGCAGTACTTC. Translating gives CASSPPAGGPGEQYF.

This clonotype was detected a few times. V is TRBV7-9 and J is TRBJ1-2; unclear D gene. Trimming stripped 6 bases from V and 3 bases from J, with 11 bases between. The germline CDR1 and CDR2 sequences are SEHNR and FQNEAQ (reference sequence). The CDR3 is made up of 13 amino acids. This CDR3 is CASSRSIDYGYTF. In DNA, the CDR3 is TGTGCCAGCAGTCGTAGCATAGACTATGGCTACACCTTC. The variable domain in full, completed from reference TRBV7-9 and TRBJ1-2, reads DTGVSQNPRHKITKRGQNVTFRCDPISEHNRLYWYRQTLGQGPEFLTYFQNEAQLEKSRLLSDRFSAERPKGSFSTLEIQRTEQGDSAMYLCASSRSIDYGYTFGSGTRLTVV.

The chain is built from TRBV13 and TRBJ2-1; TRBD1 aligns across 10 bases. Germline V gene lookup returns CDR1 PRHDT and CDR2 FYEKMQ (reference sequence). The V segment lost 8 bases and the J segment 5 bases; nucleotides outside the gene matches: 12. CDR3 length: 16 amino acids. CDR3: CASGTYGTGAHNEQFF. The CDR3 coding sequence is TGTGCCAGCGGCACATACGGGACAGGGGCCCACAATGAGCAGTTCTTC.

The rearrangement links TRBV7-6 to TRBJ2-2; 7 positions agree with TRBD2. The germline V gene has CDR1 SGHVS and CDR2 FNYEAQ. The CDR3 has 16 residues. V shed 2 bases and J 4 bases; nucleotides not matched to a gene: 7. The chain's CDR3 is CASSLIAGEGTGELFF. CDR3 DNA: TGTGCCAGCAGCTTAATTGCGGGAGAAGGCACCGGGGAGCTGTTTTTT.

This chain joins TRBV20-1 and TRBJ2-5; D is undetermined. Gene TRBJ2-7 matches the end of the DNA better, so the J call may be wrong. The germline CDR1 and CDR2 sequences are DFQATT and SNEGSKA (reference sequence). CDR3 length: 12 amino acids. In DNA, the CDR3 is TGCAGTGCCGATCCGGTGAAAAACGAGCAGTACTTC. This sequence encodes CSADPVKNEQYF.

J is TRBJ1-4 and V is TRBV7-9; D ambiguous. This CDR3 has 15 amino acids. Per germline, CDR1 SEHNR and CDR2 FQNEAQ (reference sequence). V shed 2 bases and J shed 0 bases, with 7 bases lying between them. The CDR3 region has the DNA TGTGCCAGCAGCTTATTCGTTGCAACTAATGAAAAACTGTTTTTT. Residues: CASSLFVATNEKLFF.

For this clonotype: A much larger clonotype is one base distant, so this may be a read error. The V gene is TRBV10-3, the J gene TRBJ2-7; the D gene is possibly TRBD2 (5 bases). Germline V gene lookup returns CDR1 ENHRY and CDR2 SYGVKD. This CDR3 region has 13 residues. Written as DNA, the CDR3 is TGTGTCATCAGTGAGCGGCCCCCCTACGAGCAGTACTTC. It codes for CVISERPPYEQYF.

Notes on this clonotype: Because the CDR3 is missing its conserved closing phenylalanine or tryptophan, this is likely a read error. The chain combines TRBV5-1 with TRBJ2-1; TRBD1 is a possible D gene (6 bases). The V gene lost 4 bases and the J gene lost 8 bases, with 25 bases spanning the gap. The CDR3 runs 17 residues. Germline V gives CDR1 SGHRS, CDR2 YFSETQ. CDR3 coding DNA: TGCGCCAGCAGCAAACCGACCGGGACCCTTAAGGGGGATGAGCAGTTCTCC. This gives the protein CASSKPTGTLKGDEQFS.

This chain uses TRBV15 with TRBJ2-1; 8 nucleotides match TRBD1. V dropped 3 bases and J dropped 7; count of bases not matched to a gene: 11. Germline-derived CDR1 and CDR2 are LNHNV and YYDKDF (reference sequence). The CDR3 length is 16 residues. The CDR3 loop reads CATSSRQGAKRNEQFF. The CDR3 DNA sequence: TGTGCCACCAGCAGTCGGCAGGGGGCAAAAAGGAATGAGCAGTTCTTC.

Concerning this clonotype: Without the conserved terminal phenylalanine or tryptophan, this CDR3 likely stems from a read error. The rearrangement joins TRBV5-4 to TRBJ2-4, with 11 positions matching TRBD2. The J call could be wrong; TRBJ2-7 is a better fit for the DNA end. Germline CDR1 SGHNT, CDR2 YYREEE (reference sequence). The CDR3 covers 15 residues. The CDR3 is CASSSGTSGSYEQYC. In nucleotides, the CDR3 is TGTGCCAGCAGCTCCGGGACTAGCGGTTCCTACGAGCAGTACTGC.